The rows below give T cell receptor beta chains drawn from one sample of a study of blood T cell repertoires in COVID-19. The protocol was immunoSEQ multiplex PCR, while the TCRdb copy is restricted to in-frame clones and leaves out a portion. The sample lists 370,000 or so clones; 87% were seen once. Source material: PBMCs or T cells enriched from blood (not recorded which). These receptor sequences come from a man aged 25-45 years who had recovered from COVID-19. The CDR3 runs from the conserved cysteine through the conserved F or W. A D gene is named only where the DNA matches it firmly. Not every row has a clone size; where given, it reads once, few, many or a size class.

clone size | J gene | D gene | CDR3 length | V gene | CDR3 DNA | CDR3 protein
once | TRBJ1-2 | . | 14 | TRBV9 | TGTGCCAGCAGCGTAGAACAGGCACCCTATGGCTACACCTTC | CASSVEQAPYGYTF
few | TRBJ1-2 | . | 15 | TRBV30 | TGTGCCTGGAGTGTACAAGGCCTGGCGCTGCGGGGCTACACCTTC | CAWSVQGLALRGYTF
. | TRBJ2-1 | . | 14 | TRBV4-3 | TGCGCCAGCAGCCAAGATTTTCGGGGGAATGAGCAGTTCTTC | CASSQDFRGNEQFF
. | TRBJ2-5 | . | 15 | TRBV7-9 | TGTGCCAGCAGCTTCTCGGACAGAGGGCAAGAGACCCAGTACTTC | CASSFSDRGQETQYF
. | TRBJ2-3 | . | 15 | TRBV7-3 | TGTGCCAGCAGCTTACTCTCCAGGGATGGAGATACGCAGTATTTT | CASSLLSRDGDTQYF
. | TRBJ1-1 | . | 13 | TRBV6-2/TRBV6-3 | TGTGCCAGCAGTCCGTGGCGGAGCCGGGAAGCTTTCTTT | CASSPWRSREAFF
. | TRBJ2-5 | TRBD1 | 15 | TRBV2 | TGTGCCAGCAGTGAGGGGACAGGGGGCCCAGAGACCCAGTACTTC | CASSEGTGGPETQYF
. | TRBJ1-2 | TRBD1 | 13 | TRBV5-5 | TGTGCCAGCAGTGACAGGGGGGACTATGGCTACACCTTC | CASSDRGDYGYTF
. | TRBJ2-1 | . | 15 | TRBV11-3 | TGTGCCAGCAGCCTTTCAGGAGGTGGACACAATGAGCAGTTCTTC | CASSLSGGGHNEQFF
few | TRBJ1-2 | TRBD1 | 15 | TRBV4-1 | TGCGCCAGCAGCCAAGCCGGACAGGGAGCCTATGGCTACACCTTC | CASSQAGQGAYGYTF
. | TRBJ1-2 | . | 15 | TRBV9 | TGTGCCAGCAGCGTAGGTCCTCCCAATCAGGGTGGCTACACCTTC | CASSVGPPNQGGYTF
. | TRBJ2-7 | TRBD1 | 14 | TRBV19 | TGTGCCAGTAGTATTGGGACAGAATCTACGGAGCAGTACTTC | CASSIGTESTEQYF
. | TRBJ1-2 | . | 18 | TRBV9 | TGTGCCAGCAGCGTCGAGAAAGGTACAGGGCTGCCCTTTCGTGGCTACACCTTC | CASSVEKGTGLPFRGYTF
few | TRBJ1-5 | . | 12 | TRBV7-2 | TGTGCCAGCAGCTCCTTCGGGGGGCCCCAGCATTTT | CASSSFGGPQHF
. | TRBJ1-5 | . | 13 | TRBV2 | TGTGCCAGCAAAGGGGATAGCAATCAGCCCCAGCATTTT | CASKGDSNQPQHF
. | TRBJ1-5 | TRBD1 | 14 | TRBV5-1 | TGCGCCAGCAGCCAGGGACAGTCGGATCAGCCCCAGCATTTT | CASSQGQSDQPQHF
. | TRBJ1-2 | TRBD1 | 12 | TRBV30 | TGTGCCTTGGAACAGGGGAGGTATGGCTACACCTTC | CALEQGRYGYTF
. | TRBJ2-2 | . | 13 | TRBV20-1 | TGCAGTGCTAGTTTTCGGGACACCGGGGAGCTGTTTTTT | CSASFRDTGELFF
. | TRBJ1-2 | . | 15 | TRBV4-1 | TGCGCCAGCAGCCAAGATAAGGGGACTAACTATGGCTACACCTTC | CASSQDKGTNYGYTF
. | TRBJ1-1 | TRBD1 | 13 | TRBV5-1 | TGCGCCAGTCAAGTCGACAGGGACACTGAAGCTTTCTTT | CASQVDRDTEAFF
. | TRBJ1-1 | . | 13 | TRBV6-5 | TGTGCCAGCAGTTATCGGGAGGACACTGAAGCTTTCTTT | CASSYREDTEAFF
. | TRBJ1-6 | . | 13 | TRBV27 | TGTGCCAGCACGGGCGGGTATAATTCACCCCTCCACTTT | CASTGGYNSPLHF
. | TRBJ2-5 | TRBD2 | 16 | TRBV5-6 | TGTGCCAGCAGCTGGACGACCGGGACTAGTAAGGAGACCCAGTACTTC | CASSWTTGTSKETQYF
. | TRBJ2-7 | . | 14 | TRBV15 | TGTGCCACCAGCAGAGAGGGGCTGGCCTACGAGCAGTACTTC | CATSREGLAYEQYF
. | TRBJ1-6 | . | 14 | TRBV6-5 | TGTGCCGGGCTTGACGGGAGCTATAATTCACCCCTCCACTTT | CAGLDGSYNSPLHF
. | TRBJ1-1 | . | 11 | TRBV6-5 | TGTGCCAGCAGTTTTGTCTCTGAAGCTTTCTTT | CASSFVSEAFF
. | TRBJ2-5 | . | 12 | TRBV7-9 | TGTGCCAGCAGCTTTACGGGTGAGACCCAGTACTTC | CASSFTGETQYF
. | TRBJ2-3 | TRBD2 | 15 | TRBV11-2 | TGTGCCAGCAGGGAAGCGGGGACCCGCACAGATACGCAGTATTTT | CASREAGTRTDTQYF
. | TRBJ2-2 | TRBD2 | 13 | TRBV27 | TGTGCCAGCAGTTTATACGGGACTAGGAAGCTGTTTTTT | CASSLYGTRKLFF
. | TRBJ2-1 | . | 12 | TRBV30 | TGTGCCTGGAGCAACCTTGTAGATGAGCAGTTCTTC | CAWSNLVDEQFF
. | TRBJ2-7 | . | 13 | TRBV3-1/TRBV3-2 | TGTGCCAGCAGCCAGGCCATACCTTACGAGCAGTACTTC | CASSQAIPYEQYF
. | TRBJ1-5 | TRBD1 | 14 | TRBV5-1 | TGCGCCAGCAGCCCGGACAGGGGGGATCAGCCCCAGCATTTT | CASSPDRGDQPQHF
few | TRBJ1-1 | TRBD1 | 14 | TRBV12-5 | TGTGCTAGTGGTACGTGGACAGGGAACACTGAAGCTTTCTTT | CASGTWTGNTEAFF
. | TRBJ2-4 | TRBD1 | 13 | TRBV4-2 | TGTGCCAGCAGCCAAGGGGACAGAAACATTCAGTACTTC | CASSQGDRNIQYF
. | TRBJ1-1 | . | 12 | TRBV18 | TGTGCCAGCTCACCGGCCTCAGGTAGGGCTTTCTTT | CASSPASGRAFF
. | TRBJ2-2 | TRBD1 | 17 | TRBV13 | TGTGCCAGCACCCCATTTGGGGGACAGACTAACACCGGGGAGCTGTTTTTT | CASTPFGGQTNTGELFF
. | TRBJ1-1 | . | 14 | TRBV15 | TGTGCCACCAGCAGAGCAGCGGGACCAGCTGAAGCTTTCTTT | CATSRAAGPAEAFF
. | TRBJ1-2 | TRBD1 | 12 | TRBV25-1 | TGTGCCAGCAGTCAGGGGGTCTATGGCTACACCTTC | CASSQGVYGYTF
. | TRBJ1-2 | . | 14 | TRBV4-3 | TGCGCCAGCAGCCAAGATATAGTTAACTATGGCTACACCTTC | CASSQDIVNYGYTF
few | TRBJ1-2 | . | 14 | TRBV10-2 | TGCGCCAGCAGTACGGGGGGAGGTTACTATGGCTACACCTTC | CASSTGGGYYGYTF
. | TRBJ2-7 | . | 13 | TRBV10-3 | TGTGCCATCAGTGACAGGAAAGACTACGAGCAGTACTTC | CAISDRKDYEQYF
. | TRBJ1-2 | . | 17 | TRBV9 | TGTGCCAGCAGCGTCCGGGACACCATCCTATGGAAAACGGGCTACACCTTC | CASSVRDTILWKTGYTF
. | TRBJ2-2 | . | 13 | TRBV28 | TGTGCCGCCTTCAGGGAAGACACCGGGGAGCTGTTTTTT | CAAFREDTGELFF
. | TRBJ2-2 | TRBD2 | 14 | TRBV5-4 | TGTGCCAGCAGCTTGGACGGGGGGGCCGGGGAGCTGTTTTTT | CASSLDGGAGELFF